These T cell receptor beta chains were read from a single sample in a study of T cells in Graves' hyperthyroidism and ophthalmopathy. Via MiXCR, TCRdb re-called the multiplex PCR reads, giving one row per CDR3 protein. The sample has hundreds of thousands of distinct CDR3 sequences, roughly 14% seen once. The sample consisted of blood. The receptors come from a young man with Graves' ophthalmopathy. CDR3s include the opening cysteine and the closing phenylalanine or tryptophan. Fields, in order: V gene, J gene, clone size, D gene, CDR3 DNA, CDR3 protein. A D gene is named only where the DNA matches it firmly. Where a row states a size, it is once, few, many or the class of an expanded clone; other rows omit it.

>TRBV4-2|TRBJ1-2|few|NA
TGTGCCAGCAGCCAAGACCCGGGGTCAGGGTTGCATGGCTACACCTTC
CASSQDPGSGLHGYTF
>TRBV3-1|TRBJ2-3|many|TRBD2
TGTGCCAGCAGCCACGCCGGGACTAGCGGGTTAAGCACAGATACGCAGTATTTT
CASSHAGTSGLSTDTQYF
>TRBV12-3/TRBV12-4|TRBJ2-3|NA|TRBD2
TGTGCCAGCAGTCGCGGACTAGCGGGGGGCACAGATACGCAGTATTTT
CASSRGLAGGTDTQYF
>TRBV14|TRBJ2-7|few|NA
TGTGCCAGCCTCCGGGGGTACGAGCAGTACTTC
CASLRGYEQYF
>TRBV4-1|TRBJ2-5|NA|NA
TGCGCCAGCAGCCAAGAGGGCCGGAGTTGGGAGACCCAGTACTTC
CASSQEGRSWETQYF
>TRBV27|TRBJ2-1|NA|TRBD2
TGTGCCAGCAGTTTTGCGGGAGGGTGGCACAATGAGCAGTTCTTC
CASSFAGGWHNEQFF
>TRBV12-3/TRBV12-4|TRBJ1-1|many|NA
TGTGCCAGCAGTTTCGCCCAGGAAGCCCCTGAAGCTTTCTTT
CASSFAQEAPEAFF
>TRBV20-1|TRBJ2-1|many|NA
TGCAGTGCTAGAGGTGATCGACTAGTAAGTTACAATGAGCAGTTCTTC
CSARGDRLVSYNEQFF
>TRBV4-1|TRBJ1-1|few|NA
TGCGCCAGCAGCCAAGCGGGCGGGGAGAACACTGAAGCTTTCTTT
CASSQAGGENTEAFF
>TRBV6-1|TRBJ2-5|many|NA
TGTGCCAGCAGACGGGCATCCGTCCAGGAGACCCAGTACTTC
CASRRASVQETQYF
>TRBV7-9|TRBJ2-7|few|TRBD2
TGTGCCAGCGGCCACTTCCGGGACTACTGCGAGCAGTACTTC
CASGHFRDYCEQYF
>TRBV7-9|TRBJ1-2|NA|TRBD1
TGTGCCAGCAGTCCCCGGCCGACAGGGGGCTATGGCTACACCTTC
CASSPRPTGGYGYTF
>TRBV24-1|TRBJ1-4|many|TRBD1
TGTGCCACCAGTGAGCACGGGACAGGGGGCGAAAAACTGTTTTTT
CATSEHGTGGEKLFF
>TRBV27|TRBJ2-5|few|TRBD2
TGTGCCAGCAGTTTATGGACTAGCGGGGGGGCCAGAGAGACCCAGTACTTC
CASSLWTSGGARETQYF
>TRBV5-5|TRBJ1-1|many|NA
TGTGCCAGCAGCATCTCGACAGTGAACACTGAAGCTTTCTTT
CASSISTVNTEAFF
>TRBV19|TRBJ2-7|NA|TRBD2
TGTGCCAGTAGTATTGGGTTCCGACTAGCGGGCTTCTACGAGCAGTACTTC
CASSIGFRLAGFYEQYF
>TRBV15|TRBJ2-3|NA|TRBD2
TGTGCCACCAGCAGAGGGCTAGCGGGAAGAGATACGCAGTATTTT
CATSRGLAGRDTQYF
>TRBV12-3/TRBV12-4|TRBJ2-7|many|TRBD2
TGTGCCAGCAGTGAGACTAGCGGGGCCTACGAGCAGTACTTC
CASSETSGAYEQYF
>TRBV14|TRBJ2-7|many|NA
TGTGCCAGCAGCCAATTTGACGAGCAGTACTTC
CASSQFDEQYF
>TRBV7-9|TRBJ2-7|many|TRBD1
TGTGCCAGCGCGCAGGATGACAGGGGGCTATACGAGCAGTACTTC
CASAQDDRGLYEQYF
>TRBV29-1|TRBJ2-7|many|TRBD2
TGCAGCGTCAAGACTAGCCGAACCTACGAGCAGTACTTC
CSVKTSRTYEQYF
>TRBV13|TRBJ2-3|many|TRBD2
TGTGCCAGCAGCTTAGACGGGAGGGCCACCAGTCCAGATACGCAGTATTTT
CASSLDGRATSPDTQYF
>TRBV12-3/TRBV12-4|TRBJ1-3|NA|NA
TGTGCCAGCAAAGGAGGAAACTCTGGAAACACCATATATTTT
CASKGGNSGNTIYF
>TRBV6-1|TRBJ1-2|few|NA
TGTGCCAGTCGACAGTTAACTATGGGCTACACCTTC
CASRQLTMGYTF
>TRBV3-1|TRBJ1-2|many|NA
TGTGCCAGCAGCCCCGGGCAGCCTCCTGAGGGCTACACCTTC
CASSPGQPPEGYTF
>TRBV4-2|TRBJ2-7|NA|NA
TGTGCCAGCAGCCAAGAGGCGCAGGGGAAACCCTACGAGCAGTACTTC
CASSQEAQGKPYEQYF
>TRBV3-1|TRBJ2-1|many|NA
TGTGCCAGCAGCCTTGGGATTGACTACAATGAGCAGTTCTTC
CASSLGIDYNEQFF
>TRBV20-1|TRBJ1-5|many|TRBD1
TGCAGTGCAGAACGGACAGGGGTTAGCAATCAGCCCCAGCATTTT
CSAERTGVSNQPQHF
>TRBV7-8|TRBJ2-1|many|TRBD1
TGTGCCAGCAGGGCTACAGGGGATGAGCAGTTCTTC
CASRATGDEQFF
>TRBV28|TRBJ2-5|NA|TRBD2
TGTGCCAGCAGACCACTAGCGGAAAAAGAGACCCAGTACTTC
CASRPLAEKETQYF
>TRBV20-1|TRBJ2-3|many|TRBD1
TGCAGTGCAATACCAGGGGGAAACACAGATACGCAGTATTTT
CSAIPGGNTDTQYF
>TRBV5-1|TRBJ2-1|many|TRBD2
TGCGCCAGCAGCCCCCTGGTGGGGCGGGAGGGTGAGCAGTTCTTC
CASSPLVGREGEQFF